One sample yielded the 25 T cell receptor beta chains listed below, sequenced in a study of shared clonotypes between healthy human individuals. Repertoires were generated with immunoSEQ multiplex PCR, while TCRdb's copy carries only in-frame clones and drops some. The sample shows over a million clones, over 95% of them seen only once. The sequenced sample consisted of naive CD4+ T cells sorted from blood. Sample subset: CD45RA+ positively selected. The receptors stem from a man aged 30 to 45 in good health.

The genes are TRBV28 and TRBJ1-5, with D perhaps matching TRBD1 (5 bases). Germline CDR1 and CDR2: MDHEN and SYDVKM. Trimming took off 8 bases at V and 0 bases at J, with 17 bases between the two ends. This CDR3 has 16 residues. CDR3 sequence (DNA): TGTGCCAGCGACGAGAGTAGAGGGGCTAGCAATCAGCCCCAGCATTTT. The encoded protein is CASDESRGASNQPQHF.

The CDR3 DNA reads TGTGCCAGCAGTTTGCGGGACAGCACAGATACGCAGTATTTT. Translated, it gives CASSLRDSTDTQYF. This chain joins TRBV27 and TRBJ2-3; maybe TRBD2 (6 bases). V lost 3 bases and J 0 bases, leaving 7 bases between the germline ends. Germline loops: CDR1 MNHEY, CDR2 SMNVEV (reference sequence). The CDR3 has 14 amino acids.

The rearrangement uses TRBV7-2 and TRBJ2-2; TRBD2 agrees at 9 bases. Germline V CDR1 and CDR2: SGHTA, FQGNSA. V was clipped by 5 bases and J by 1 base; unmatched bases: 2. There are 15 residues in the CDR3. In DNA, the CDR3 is TGTGCCAGCAGCGTACTAGCGGGGAACACCGGGGAGCTGTTTTTT. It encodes CASSVLAGNTGELFF.

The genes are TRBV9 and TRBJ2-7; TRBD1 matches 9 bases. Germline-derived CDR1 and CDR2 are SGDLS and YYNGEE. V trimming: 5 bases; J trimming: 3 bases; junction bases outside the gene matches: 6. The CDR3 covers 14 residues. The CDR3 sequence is CASSYRDRDYEQYF. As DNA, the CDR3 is TGTGCCAGCAGTTATCGGGACAGGGACTACGAGCAGTACTTC.

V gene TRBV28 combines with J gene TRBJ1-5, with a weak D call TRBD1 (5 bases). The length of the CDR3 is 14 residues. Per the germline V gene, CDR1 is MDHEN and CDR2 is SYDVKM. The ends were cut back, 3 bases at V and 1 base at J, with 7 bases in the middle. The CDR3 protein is CASSLGPSNQPQHF. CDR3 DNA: TGTGCCAGCAGTTTGGGGCCGAGCAATCAGCCCCAGCATTTT.

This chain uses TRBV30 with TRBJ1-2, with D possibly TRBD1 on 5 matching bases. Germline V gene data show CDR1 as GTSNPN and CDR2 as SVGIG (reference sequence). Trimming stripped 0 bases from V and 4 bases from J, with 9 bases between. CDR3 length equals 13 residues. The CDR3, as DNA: TGTGCCTGGAGTGTACGGGACGTCTATGGCTACACCTTC. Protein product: CAWSVRDVYGYTF.

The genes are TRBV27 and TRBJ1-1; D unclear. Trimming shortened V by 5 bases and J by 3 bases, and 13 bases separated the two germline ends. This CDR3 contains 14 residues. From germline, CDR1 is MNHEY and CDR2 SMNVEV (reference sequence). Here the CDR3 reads CASSPRFSHTEAFF. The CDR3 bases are TGTGCCAGCAGTCCTCGATTCTCCCACACTGAAGCTTTCTTT.

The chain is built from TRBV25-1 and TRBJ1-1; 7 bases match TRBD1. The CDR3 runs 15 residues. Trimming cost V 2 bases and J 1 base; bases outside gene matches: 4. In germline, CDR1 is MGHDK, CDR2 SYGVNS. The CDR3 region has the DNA TGTGCCAGCAGTGAAGATCCAGGGGGGAACACTGAAGCTTTCTTT. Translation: CASSEDPGGNTEAFF.

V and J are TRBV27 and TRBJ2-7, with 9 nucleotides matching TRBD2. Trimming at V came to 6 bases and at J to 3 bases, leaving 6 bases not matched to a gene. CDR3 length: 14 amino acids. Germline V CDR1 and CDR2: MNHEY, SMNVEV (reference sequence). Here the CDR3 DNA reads TGTGCCAGCAGACATAGCGGGAGTAGCTACGAGCAGTACTTC. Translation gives CASRHSGSSYEQYF.

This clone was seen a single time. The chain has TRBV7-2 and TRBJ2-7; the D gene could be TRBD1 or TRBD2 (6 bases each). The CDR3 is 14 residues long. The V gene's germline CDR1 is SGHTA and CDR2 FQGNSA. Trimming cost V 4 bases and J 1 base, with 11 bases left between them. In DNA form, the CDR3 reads TGTGCCAGCAGCTCGGAGGGGGGTTCCTACGAGCAGTACTTC. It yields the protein CASSSEGGSYEQYF.

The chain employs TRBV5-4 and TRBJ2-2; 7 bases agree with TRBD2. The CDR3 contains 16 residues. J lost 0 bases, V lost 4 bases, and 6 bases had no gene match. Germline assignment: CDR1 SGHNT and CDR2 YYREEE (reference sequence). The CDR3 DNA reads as TGTGCCAGCAGCCTTCCTAGCGGTTCGAACACCGGGGAGCTGTTTTTT. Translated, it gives CASSLPSGSNTGELFF.

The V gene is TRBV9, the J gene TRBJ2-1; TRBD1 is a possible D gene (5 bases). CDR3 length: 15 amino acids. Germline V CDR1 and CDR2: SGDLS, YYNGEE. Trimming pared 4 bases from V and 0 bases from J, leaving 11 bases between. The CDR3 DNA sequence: TGTGCCAGCAGCCCGAAAGGGGACTCCTACAATGAGCAGTTCTTC. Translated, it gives CASSPKGDSYNEQFF.

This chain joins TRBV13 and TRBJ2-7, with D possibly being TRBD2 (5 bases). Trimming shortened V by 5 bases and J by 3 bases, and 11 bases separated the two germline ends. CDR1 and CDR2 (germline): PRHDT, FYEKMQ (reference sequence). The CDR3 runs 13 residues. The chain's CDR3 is CASSRSESYEQYF. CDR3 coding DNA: TGTGCCAGCAGCCGTAGCGAAAGCTACGAGCAGTACTTC.

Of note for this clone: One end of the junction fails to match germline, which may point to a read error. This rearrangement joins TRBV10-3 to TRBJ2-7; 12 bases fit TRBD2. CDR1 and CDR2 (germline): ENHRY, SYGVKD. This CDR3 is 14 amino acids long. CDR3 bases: TGTGCCGTCAGGACTAGCGGGGCGGTCTACGAGCAGTACTTC. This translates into CAVRTSGAVYEQYF.

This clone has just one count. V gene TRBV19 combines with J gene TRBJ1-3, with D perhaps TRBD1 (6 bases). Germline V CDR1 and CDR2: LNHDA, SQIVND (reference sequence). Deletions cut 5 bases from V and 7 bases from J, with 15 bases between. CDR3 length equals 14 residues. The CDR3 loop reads CASSRPGVGNTIYF. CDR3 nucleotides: TGTGCCAGTAGTCGGCCAGGGGTAGGGAACACCATATATTTT.

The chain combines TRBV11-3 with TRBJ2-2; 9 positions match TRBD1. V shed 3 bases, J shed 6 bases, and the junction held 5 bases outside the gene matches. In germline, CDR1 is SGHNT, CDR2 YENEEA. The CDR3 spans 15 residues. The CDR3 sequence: CASSFGQGSAGELFF. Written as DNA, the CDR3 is TGTGCCAGCAGCTTTGGACAGGGGTCGGCCGGGGAGCTGTTTTTT.

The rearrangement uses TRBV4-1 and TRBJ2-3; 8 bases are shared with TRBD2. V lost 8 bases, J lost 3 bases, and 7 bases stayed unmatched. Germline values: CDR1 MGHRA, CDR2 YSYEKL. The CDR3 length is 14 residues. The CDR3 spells CASSSGLGTDTQYF. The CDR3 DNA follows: TGCGCCAGCTCGTCGGGACTAGGAACAGATACGCAGTATTTT.

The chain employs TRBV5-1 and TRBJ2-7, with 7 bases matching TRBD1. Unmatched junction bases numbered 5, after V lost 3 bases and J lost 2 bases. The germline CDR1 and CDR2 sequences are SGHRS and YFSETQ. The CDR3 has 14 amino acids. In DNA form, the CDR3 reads TGCGCCAGCAGCTGGGGGACAGAAACCTACGAGCAGTACTTC. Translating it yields CASSWGTETYEQYF.

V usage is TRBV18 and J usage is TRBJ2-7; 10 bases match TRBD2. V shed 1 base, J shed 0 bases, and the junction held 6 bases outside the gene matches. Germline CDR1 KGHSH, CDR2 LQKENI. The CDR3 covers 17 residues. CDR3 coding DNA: TGTGCCAGCTCACCACTAGCGGGAGGACCTAGCTCCTACGAGCAGTACTTC. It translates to CASSPLAGGPSSYEQYF.

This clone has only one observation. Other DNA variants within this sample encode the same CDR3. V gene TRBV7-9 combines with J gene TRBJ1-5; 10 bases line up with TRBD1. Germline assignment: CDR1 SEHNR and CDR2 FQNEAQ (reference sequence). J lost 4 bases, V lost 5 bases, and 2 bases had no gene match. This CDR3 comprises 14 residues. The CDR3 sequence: CASSPGQGNQPQHF. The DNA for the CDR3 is TGTGCCAGCAGCCCGGGACAGGGGAATCAGCCCCAGCATTTT.

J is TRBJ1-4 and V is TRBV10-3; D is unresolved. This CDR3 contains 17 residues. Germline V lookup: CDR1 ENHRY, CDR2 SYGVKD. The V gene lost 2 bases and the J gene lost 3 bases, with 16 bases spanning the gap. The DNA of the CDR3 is TGTGCCATCAGTGAGGGGAGGACGACGATGGCTAATGAAAAACTGTTTTTT. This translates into CAISEGRTTMANEKLFF.

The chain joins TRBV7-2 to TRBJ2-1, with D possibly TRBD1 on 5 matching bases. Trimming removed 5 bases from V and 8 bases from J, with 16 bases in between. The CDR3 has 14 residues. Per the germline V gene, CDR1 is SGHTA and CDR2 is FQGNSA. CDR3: CASSHRQYWDEQFF. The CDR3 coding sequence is TGTGCCAGCAGCCACCGACAGTACTGGGATGAGCAGTTCTTC.

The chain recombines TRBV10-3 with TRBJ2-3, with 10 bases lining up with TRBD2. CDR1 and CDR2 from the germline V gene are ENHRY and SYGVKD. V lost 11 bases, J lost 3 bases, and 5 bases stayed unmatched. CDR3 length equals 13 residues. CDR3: CAAAGGFTDTQYF. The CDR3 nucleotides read TGTGCCGCAGCGGGAGGGTTTACAGATACGCAGTATTTT.

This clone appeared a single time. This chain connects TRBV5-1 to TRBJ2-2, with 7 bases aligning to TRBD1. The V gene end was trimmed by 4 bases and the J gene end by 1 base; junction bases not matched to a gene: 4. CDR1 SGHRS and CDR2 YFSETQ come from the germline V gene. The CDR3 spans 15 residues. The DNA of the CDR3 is TGCGCCAGCAGCCACCGACAGGGGAACACCGGGGAGCTGTTTTTT. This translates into CASSHRQGNTGELFF.

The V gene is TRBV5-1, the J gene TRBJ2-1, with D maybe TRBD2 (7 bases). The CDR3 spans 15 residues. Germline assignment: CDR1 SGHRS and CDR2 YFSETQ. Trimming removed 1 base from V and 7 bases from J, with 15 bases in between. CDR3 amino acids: CASSLTGGLANEQFF. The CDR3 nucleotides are TGCGCCAGCAGCTTGACGGGGGGCCTAGCTAATGAGCAGTTCTTC.